A single sample is the source of the 20 T cell receptor beta chains below, sequenced in a study of shared clonotypes between healthy human individuals. TCRdb's table, derived via immunoSEQ multiplex PCR, lists solely in-frame clones and lacks some. The sample has about 2.1 million clones, around 93% seen once. Positively selected for CCR7, the CD45RO-negative cells used as naive CD8 cells excluded terminally differentiated effector memory CD45RA+ cells. Specimen: naive CD8+ T cells from PBMCs. The origin of the receptors is a man younger than 35 in good health. Some clones in this sample may be carry-over from other donors' samples.

The CDR3 DNA reads TGTGCCAGCAGCAGCGCGGCAGGGCTTTCTCACGAGCAGTACTTC. This codes for CASSSAAGLSHEQYF. The chain couples TRBV5-4 to TRBJ2-7, with a weak D call TRBD1 (5 bases). CDR1 is SGHNT and CDR2 is YYREEE in the germline V gene (reference sequence). CDR3 length equals 15 residues. V dropped 4 bases and J dropped 5 bases, with 19 bases sitting between them.

The V and J genes are TRBV12-5 and TRBJ1-1; D unclear. The CDR3 extends over 21 amino acids. Looked up from germline, CDR1 is LGHNT and CDR2 is FRNRAP. Trimming left V 0 bases short and J 3 bases short, with 29 bases between. The CDR3 is CASGLVSSGSRATLVDTEAFF. The CDR3, as DNA: TGTGCTAGTGGTTTGGTATCATCGGGCTCGCGGGCTACGCTGGTTGACACTGAAGCTTTCTTT.

The rearrangement uses TRBV7-9 and TRBJ2-2; no clear D. V was shortened by 6 bases and J by 7 bases, with 15 bases between the two germline ends. This CDR3 spans 14 amino acids. The germline CDR1 and CDR2 sequences are SEHNR and FQNEAQ (reference sequence). The CDR3 region has the DNA TGTGCCAGCAGTGGAAGTGTGGGTGACGGGGAGCTGTTTTTT. Protein product: CASSGSVGDGELFF.

This clone was recorded only once. The chain employs TRBV5-6 and TRBJ1-2; 7 nucleotides match TRBD1. V shed 0 bases and J 5 bases; nucleotides not matched to a gene: 7. CDR1 is SGHDT and CDR2 is YYEEEE in the germline V gene. The length of the CDR3 is 15 residues. CDR3 sequence: CASSLALEGAYGYTF. For the CDR3, the DNA is TGTGCCAGCAGCTTGGCCTTGGAGGGGGCGTATGGCTACACCTTC.

The chain couples TRBV6-1 to TRBJ1-6, with D possibly being TRBD1 (5 bases). Per germline, CDR1 MNHNS and CDR2 SASEGT. Deletions cut 3 bases from V and 14 bases from J, with 23 bases between. The CDR3 has 16 amino acids. CDR3 protein: CASSDLFPRRVSALHF. CDR3 nucleotide sequence: TGTGCCAGCAGTGACCTCTTCCCCCGCAGGGTATCCGCCCTCCACTTT.

The V call is TRBV5-6, the J call TRBJ2-3; 11 nucleotides line up with TRBD2. Germline-derived CDR1 and CDR2 are SGHDT and YYEEEE. V was pared by 2 bases and J by 0 bases, with 8 bases of the junction left unmatched. The CDR3 sequence is 18 residues long. CDR3 in DNA: TGTGCCAGCAGCTTCGGGACTAGCGGTGGCTCTAGCACAGATACGCAGTATTTT. Its protein product is CASSFGTSGGSSTDTQYF.

V usage is TRBV6-5 and J usage is TRBJ2-1; D gene ambiguous. Germline V gives CDR1 MNHEY, CDR2 SVGAGI. Trimming stripped 6 bases from V and 9 bases from J, with 12 bases between. The CDR3 extends over 12 amino acids. CDR3 sequence reads: CASRSWGSEQFF. The CDR3 DNA sequence: TGTGCCAGCAGATCGTGGGGTAGTGAGCAGTTCTTC.

This sequence joins TRBV13 and TRBJ2-7, with TRBD2 matching over 7 bases. The CDR3 has 13 residues. CDR1 and CDR2 (germline): PRHDT, FYEKMQ (reference sequence). V shed 6 bases and J 0 bases; nucleotides not matched to a gene: 2. The CDR3 DNA reads as TGTGCCAGCAGTCGGGGGGACTCCTACGAGCAGTACTTC. This translates into CASSRGDSYEQYF.

The chain carries TRBV7-9 and TRBJ2-7; no reliable D call. Germline CDR1 is SEHNR and CDR2 is FQNEAQ (reference sequence). The germline V and J ends were trimmed by 4 bases and 6 bases, with 22 bases remaining between them. The CDR3 totals 16 residues. CDR3 in DNA: TGTGCCAGCAGCTCCCGGGCAGGCCTTTTGGAAGGCGAGCAGTACTTC. Amino acids: CASSSRAGLLEGEQYF.

The J gene is TRBJ2-7, the V gene TRBV6-5, with no clear D. The CDR3 extends over 13 amino acids. V was pared by 0 bases and J by 5 bases, with 8 bases between. Germline V gene lookup returns CDR1 MNHEY and CDR2 SVGAGI. The CDR3 region has the DNA TGTGCCAGCAGTTACTCGAACTGGGACGAGCAGTACTTC. Its translation is CASSYSNWDEQYF.

This chain links TRBV5-1 with TRBJ1-2; 8 bases map to TRBD1. Per the germline V gene, CDR1 is SGHRS and CDR2 is YFSETQ. V shed 0 bases and J 4 bases; nucleotides not matched to a gene: 5. This CDR3 is 15 amino acids long. The CDR3 sequence: CASSLETGVGYGYTF. The CDR3 nucleotides are TGCGCCAGCAGCTTGGAGACAGGGGTGGGCTATGGCTACACCTTC.

This sequence joins TRBV4-1 and TRBJ2-7; D unclear. V was clipped by 1 base and J by 12 bases, with 10 bases between them. The CDR3 is made up of 11 amino acids. Per germline, CDR1 MGHRA and CDR2 YSYEKL. The CDR3 nucleotides are TGCGCCAGCAGCCAAGTAGACGGTTTGTACTTC. Translated: CASSQVDGLYF.

The V gene is TRBV6-6, the J gene TRBJ2-1; TRBD2 agrees at 8 bases. The CDR3 spans 15 residues. Looked up from germline, CDR1 is MNHNY and CDR2 is SVGAGI (reference sequence). V trimming: 5 bases; J trimming: 3 bases; junction bases outside the gene matches: 6. DNA for the CDR3: TGTGCCAGCAGTCCCCTTGCGGGAGGCTACAATGAGCAGTTCTTC. Protein: CASSPLAGGYNEQFF.

V and J are TRBV4-1 and TRBJ2-6; no firm D call. V was pared by 3 bases and J by 0 bases, with 15 bases between. CDR1 is MGHRA and CDR2 is YSYEKL in the germline V gene. This CDR3 spans 18 amino acids. CDR3 nucleotides: TGCGCCAGCAGCCATTCTAATCAGGACCTCTCTGGGGCCAACGTCCTGACTTTC. The encoded protein is CASSHSNQDLSGANVLTF.

A remark on this clone: The sample holds other DNA sequences that translate to the same CDR3. The chain recombines TRBV2 with TRBJ2-7; D not resolved. The germline CDR1 and CDR2 sequences are SNHLY and FYNNEI. The CDR3 extends over 11 amino acids. The V end lost 3 bases, the J end lost 3 bases, and 3 bases lay between the germline ends. CDR3 loop: CASSEVYEQYF. CDR3 nucleotide sequence: TGTGCCAGCAGTGAGGTCTACGAGCAGTACTTC. Filled out from reference TRBV2 and TRBJ2-7, the complete variable domain reads EPEVTQTPSHQVTQMGQEVILRCVPISNHLYFYWYRQILGQKVEFLVSFYNNEISEKSEIFDDQFSVERPDGSNFTLKIRSTKLEDSAMYFCASSEVYEQYFGPGTRLTVT.

V is TRBV28 and J is TRBJ2-2, with D uncertain. CDR1 is MDHEN, CDR2 SYDVKM, per germline. V lost 7 bases, J lost 3 bases, and 12 bases lay in between. There are 14 residues in the CDR3. CDR3: CASTARLDTGELFF. The CDR3 nucleotides read TGTGCCAGCACTGCCCGACTGGACACCGGGGAGCTGTTTTTT. The full variable domain, rest sourced from reference TRBV28 and TRBJ2-2, is DVKVTQSSRYLVKRTGEKVFLECVQDMDHENMFWYRQDPGLGLRLIYFSYDVKMKEKGDIPEGYSVSREKKERFSLILESASTNQTSMYLCASTARLDTGELFFGEGSRLTVL.

This chain joins TRBV28 and TRBJ1-1, with 9 nucleotides matching TRBD1. The CDR3 has 15 amino acids. The germline V gene encodes CDR1 MDHEN and CDR2 SYDVKM. The ends lost 6 bases at V and 6 bases at J; junction bases unmatched: 11. CDR3 in amino acids: CASRRLQGASPEAFF. DNA of the CDR3: TGTGCCAGCAGGCGCTTACAGGGGGCGAGCCCTGAAGCTTTCTTT. The whole variable domain, remainder taken from reference TRBV28 and TRBJ1-1, is DVKVTQSSRYLVKRTGEKVFLECVQDMDHENMFWYRQDPGLGLRLIYFSYDVKMKEKGDIPEGYSVSREKKERFSLILESASTNQTSMYLCASRRLQGASPEAFFGQGTRLTVV.

The rearrangement joins TRBV4-3 to TRBJ1-1, with D perhaps TRBD1 (5 bases). The CDR3 has 15 amino acids. Between the trimmed V and J ends, which lost 3 bases and 5 bases, there was a span of 16 bases. Germline V gene data show CDR1 as LGHNA and CDR2 as YSLEER. The CDR3 sequence: CASSHGGAGGTEAFF. Here the CDR3 DNA reads TGCGCCAGCAGCCACGGAGGGGCCGGGGGGACTGAAGCTTTCTTT.

This clone was seen a single time. Other DNA variants within this sample encode the same CDR3. V gene TRBV27 combines with J gene TRBJ1-5; D is perhaps TRBD1 (5 bases). The V gene's germline CDR1 is MNHEY and CDR2 SMNVEV (reference sequence). The CDR3 covers 14 residues. The V end was cut by 6 bases, the J end by 3 bases, with 12 bases between. Here the CDR3 DNA reads TGTGCCAGCAGCCCTGGGGCCTCCAATCAGCCCCAGCATTTT. Its translation: CASSPGASNQPQHF.

The rearrangement links TRBV9 to TRBJ1-4; the D gene is possibly TRBD1 (5 bases). Germline assignment: CDR1 SGDLS and CDR2 YYNGEE. CDR3 length: 15 amino acids. The ends were cut back, 0 bases at V and 8 bases at J, with 14 bases in the middle. The CDR3, as DNA: TGTGCCAGCAGCGTAGTTGGGGGTAAACGGGAAAAACTGTTTTTT. It translates to CASSVVGGKREKLFF.